The 21 T cell receptor beta chains reported below all come from one sample, sequenced in a study of cytomegalovirus exposure and HLA in healthy donors. Primers: 60 Vbeta forward and 13 Jbeta reverse. Only in-frame clones appear in the TCRdb table, and some are missing; sequencing was by immunoSEQ multiplex PCR. The sample consists of 130,000 to 150,000 clones, just under 85% of them appearing once. The sample consisted of PBMCs. All receptors come from a middle-aged man in good health and CMV-seropositive.

The rearrangement links TRBV5-4 to TRBJ1-6, with TRBD1 as a possible D gene (6 bases). From germline, CDR1 is SGHNT and CDR2 YYREEE (reference sequence). V dropped 5 bases and J dropped 7 bases, with 10 bases sitting between them. This CDR3 is 13 amino acids long. Here the CDR3 reads CASRQGINSPLHF. CDR3 coding DNA: TGTGCCAGCAGGCAGGGGATAAATTCACCCCTCCACTTT.

The rearrangement links TRBV5-4 to TRBJ1-1; D perhaps matches TRBD1 (6 bases). Per germline, CDR1 SGHNT and CDR2 YYREEE (reference sequence). With 0 bases removed from V and 6 bases from J, the gap between germline ends came to 9 bases. CDR3 length: 13 amino acids. CDR3 nucleotide sequence: TGTGCCAGCAGCTTGGCAGGGGTGTCTGAAGCTTTCTTT. This translates into CASSLAGVSEAFF.

V is TRBV7-8 and J is TRBJ1-1, with 8 bases fitting TRBD1. CDR1 is SGHVS and CDR2 is FQNEAQ in the germline V gene. V was pared by 4 bases and J by 4 bases, with 5 bases of the junction left unmatched. The CDR3 loop spans 14 amino acids. The chain's CDR3 is CASSYRDRSTEAFF. The DNA of the CDR3 is TGTGCCAGCAGCTACCGGGACAGGAGCACTGAAGCTTTCTTT.

J is TRBJ2-3 and V is TRBV30, with a weak D call TRBD2 (6 bases). V was pared by 0 bases and J by 3 bases, with 16 bases between. Germline lookup yields CDR1 GTSNPN and CDR2 SVGIG (reference sequence). The CDR3 totals 16 residues. The CDR3 DNA reads TGTGCCTGGAGTGTCGGGGGTTTCCGGGGGACAGATACGCAGTATTTT. Protein sequence: CAWSVGGFRGTDTQYF.

This clone was recorded once. The chain recombines TRBV4-1 with TRBJ2-7, with 10 bases identical to TRBD2. The germline V gene has CDR1 MGHRA and CDR2 YSYEKL. With 5 bases clipped from V and 4 bases from J, the junction kept 11 bases outside the gene matches. The CDR3 totals 16 residues. The CDR3 DNA sequence: TGCGCCAGCAGCTTATCCGGTTCTAGCGGGAGTTACGAGCAGTACTTC. It translates to CASSLSGSSGSYEQYF.

This rearrangement joins TRBV7-9 to TRBJ2-2; possibly TRBD1 for D (5 bases). This CDR3 comprises 14 residues. Germline V gives CDR1 SEHNR, CDR2 FQNEAQ (reference sequence). V was shortened by 6 bases and J by 4 bases, with 12 bases between the two germline ends. CDR3 protein: CASSWVGATGELFF. The CDR3 DNA reads as TGTGCCAGCAGTTGGGTAGGGGCCACCGGGGAGCTGTTTTTT.

The V gene is TRBV28, the J gene TRBJ1-2; D possibly corresponds to TRBD1 (5 bases). V gave up 2 bases and J gave up 9 bases, with 16 bases separating them. CDR3 length equals 14 residues. The germline V gene has CDR1 MDHEN and CDR2 SYDVKM. As DNA, the CDR3 is TGTGCCAGCAGTTTAAGCCGGCAGGGTGGACGCTACACCTTC. It is translated as CASSLSRQGGRYTF.

V is TRBV27 and J is TRBJ1-2; tentative D call: TRBD1 (6 bases). CDR1 and CDR2 (germline): MNHEY, SMNVEV (reference sequence). This CDR3 has 14 amino acids. Trimming took off 3 bases at V and 1 base at J, with 9 bases between the two ends. The CDR3 sequence: CASSFGQLNYGYTF. DNA of the CDR3: TGTGCCAGCAGTTTTGGACAGCTTAACTATGGCTACACCTTC.

The chain links TRBV25-1 to TRBJ2-7; maybe TRBD2 (7 bases). The CDR3 spans 15 residues. CDR1 is MGHDK and CDR2 is SYGVNS in the germline V gene. V lost 3 bases and J 6 bases, leaving 18 bases between the germline ends. CDR3 protein: CASSDRGAGVFEQYF. The CDR3 DNA reads as TGTGCCAGCAGTGATCGGGGGGCGGGAGTGTTCGAGCAGTACTTC.

The J gene is TRBJ2-7, the V gene TRBV5-6, with 7 bases identical to TRBD1. This CDR3 contains 14 residues. Germline V lookup: CDR1 SGHDT, CDR2 YYEEEE. V dropped 4 bases and J dropped 3; count of bases not matched to a gene: 7. Here the CDR3 reads CASSPVGQDYEQYF. The DNA of the CDR3 is TGTGCCAGCAGCCCAGTCGGACAGGACTACGAGCAGTACTTC.

This clone was seen just once. The V call is TRBV11-3, the J call TRBJ1-1; D gene unclear. CDR1 is SGHNT and CDR2 is YENEEA in the germline V gene. CDR3 length: 14 residues. V was clipped by 3 bases and J by 4 bases, with 12 bases between them. The CDR3 sequence: CASSFLGVGTEAFF. The DNA for the CDR3 is TGTGCCAGCAGCTTTCTCGGGGTAGGCACTGAAGCTTTCTTT.

The chain joins TRBV19 to TRBJ2-5; 7 nucleotides match TRBD1. CDR1 is LNHDA and CDR2 is SQIVND in the germline V gene (reference sequence). The V segment lost 2 bases and the J segment 2 bases; nucleotides outside the gene matches: 5. The CDR3 runs to 15 residues. CDR3 loop: CASSISETGQETQYF. The CDR3 DNA follows: TGTGCCAGTAGTATATCGGAGACAGGGCAAGAGACCCAGTACTTC. Full variable domain (missing parts from reference TRBV19 and TRBJ2-5): DGGITQSPKYLFRKEGQNVTLSCEQNLNHDAMYWYRQDPGQGLRLIYYSQIVNDFQKGDIAEGYSVSREKKESFPLTVTSAQKNPTAFYLCASSISETGQETQYFGPGTRLLVL.

The rearrangement links TRBV30 to TRBJ2-1; 7 bases are a match to TRBD2. This CDR3 comprises 14 residues. Trimming cost V 4 bases and J 0 bases; bases outside gene matches: 3. Germline V gene data show CDR1 as GTSNPN and CDR2 as SVGIG (reference sequence). The CDR3 sequence is CAWTSGSSYNEQFF. CDR3 nucleotide sequence: TGTGCCTGGACTAGCGGCAGCTCCTACAATGAGCAGTTCTTC.

This chain links TRBV19 with TRBJ2-4; 8 bases are a match to TRBD1. This CDR3 contains 13 residues. V trimming: 5 bases; J trimming: 7 bases; junction bases outside the gene matches: 4. Looked up from germline, CDR1 is LNHDA and CDR2 is SQIVND (reference sequence). In DNA form, the CDR3 reads TGTGCCAGTAGTCTGACAGGGGTGAACATTCAGTACTTC. It translates to CASSLTGVNIQYF.

Points on this clone: Other nucleotide sequences in the sample specify the same CDR3. The chain couples TRBV7-9 to TRBJ2-7; no clear D gene. CDR1 is SEHNR and CDR2 is FQNEAQ in the germline V gene (reference sequence). This CDR3 has 11 residues. Trimming left V 6 bases short and J 2 bases short, with 5 bases between. The CDR3: CASSSAYEQYF. CDR3 bases: TGTGCCAGCAGTTCCGCCTACGAGCAGTACTTC.

The V call is TRBV13, the J call TRBJ2-5, with 8 bases identical to TRBD2. From germline, CDR1 is PRHDT and CDR2 FYEKMQ (reference sequence). The CDR3 is made up of 15 amino acids. V dropped 3 bases and J dropped 5; count of bases not matched to a gene: 8. CDR3 coding DNA: TGTGCCAGCAGCTTCGGACTAGCCGGAACGGAGACCCAGTACTTC. It yields the protein CASSFGLAGTETQYF.

The V call is TRBV7-7, the J call TRBJ2-3, with 9 bases matching TRBD1. The CDR3 spans 15 residues. The germline CDR1 and CDR2 sequences are SSHAT and FNYEAQ (reference sequence). After removal of 4 bases from V and 4 bases from J, the junction contained 6 bases not matched to a gene. Written as DNA, the CDR3 is TGTGCCAGCAGCTCAGGGACAGGGAGGTCAGATACGCAGTATTTT. Encoded protein: CASSSGTGRSDTQYF.

The chain carries TRBV7-8 and TRBJ1-2, with D perhaps TRBD1 (6 bases). The germline V and J ends were trimmed by 1 base and 12 bases, with 21 bases remaining between them. The CDR3 contains 15 residues. From germline, CDR1 is SGHVS and CDR2 FQNEAQ. The CDR3 nucleotides read TGTGCCAGCAGCTTAGGACGCCGGGACAACCGGGCCCACACCTTC. Translating gives CASSLGRRDNRAHTF.

The chain recombines TRBV15 with TRBJ1-2, with D hard to call. CDR1 and CDR2 from the germline V gene are LNHNV and YYDKDF (reference sequence). The CDR3 is 13 residues long. Trimming pared 4 bases from V and 6 bases from J, leaving 12 bases between. The CDR3 DNA is TGTGCCACCAGCACCCGCTTGGCGGATGGCTACACCTTC. Translation: CATSTRLADGYTF.

This chain uses TRBV7-8 with TRBJ1-1; 7 nucleotides agree with TRBD1. CDR3 size: 16 residues. Losses at the gene ends were 5 bases for V and 1 base for J; bases not matched to a gene: 10. Germline-derived CDR1 and CDR2 are SGHVS and FQNEAQ. Here the CDR3 reads CASSTGPGTENTEAFF. As DNA, the CDR3 is TGTGCCAGCAGCACCGGTCCCGGGACAGAGAACACTGAAGCTTTCTTT.

The chain recombines TRBV29-1 with TRBJ2-3; 8 positions agree with TRBD1. From germline, CDR1 is SQVTM and CDR2 ANQGSEA. J gave up 4 bases and V 4 bases, and 16 bases lay outside the gene matches. The CDR3 length is 17 residues. For the CDR3, the DNA is TGCAGCGTTGGAAGTTCCAGGGGGCGGGCGGCGGCAGATACGCAGTATTTT. As protein: CSVGSSRGRAAADTQYF.